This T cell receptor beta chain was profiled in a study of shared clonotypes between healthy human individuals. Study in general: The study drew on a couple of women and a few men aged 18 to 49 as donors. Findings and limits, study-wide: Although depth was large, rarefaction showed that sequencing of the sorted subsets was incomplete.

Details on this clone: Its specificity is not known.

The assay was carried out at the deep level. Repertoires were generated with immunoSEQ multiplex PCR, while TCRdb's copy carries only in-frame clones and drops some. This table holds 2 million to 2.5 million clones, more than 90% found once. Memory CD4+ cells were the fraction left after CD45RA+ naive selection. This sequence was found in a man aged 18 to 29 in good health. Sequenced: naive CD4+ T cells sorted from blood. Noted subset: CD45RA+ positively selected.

The CDR3 DNA reads TGTGCCAGCAGCCGCGGACAGGGGGCCTTAGAGACCCAGTACTTC. It is translated as CASSRGQGALETQYF. This chain uses TRBV14 with TRBJ2-5; TRBD1 aligns across 11 bases. Per germline, CDR1 SGHDN and CDR2 FVKESK. The CDR3 length is 15 residues. Unmatched junction bases numbered 5, after V lost 4 bases and J lost 4 bases.